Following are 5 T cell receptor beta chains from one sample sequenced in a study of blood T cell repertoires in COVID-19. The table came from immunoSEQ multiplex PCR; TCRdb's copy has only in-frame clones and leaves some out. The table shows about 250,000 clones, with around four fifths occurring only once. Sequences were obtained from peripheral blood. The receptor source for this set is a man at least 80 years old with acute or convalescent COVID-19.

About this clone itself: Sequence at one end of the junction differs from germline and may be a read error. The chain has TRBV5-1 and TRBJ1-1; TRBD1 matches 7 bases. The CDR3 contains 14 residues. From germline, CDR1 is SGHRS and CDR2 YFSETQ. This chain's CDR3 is CASSSPRGDSEASF. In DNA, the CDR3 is TGCGCCAGCAGCTCCCCCAGGGGGGACTCTGAAGCTTCCTTT.

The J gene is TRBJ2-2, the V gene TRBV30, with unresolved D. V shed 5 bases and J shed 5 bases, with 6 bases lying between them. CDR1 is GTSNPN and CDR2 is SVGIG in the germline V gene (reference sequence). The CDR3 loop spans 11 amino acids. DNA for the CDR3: TGTGCCTGGCTCGGGACCGGGGAGCTGTTTTTT. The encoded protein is CAWLGTGELFF.

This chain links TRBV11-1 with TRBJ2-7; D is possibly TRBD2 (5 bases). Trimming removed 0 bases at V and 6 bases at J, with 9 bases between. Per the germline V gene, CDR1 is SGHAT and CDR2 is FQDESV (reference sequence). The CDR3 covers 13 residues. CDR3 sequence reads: CASSLARRGEQYF. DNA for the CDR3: TGTGCCAGCAGCTTAGCCAGACGGGGCGAGCAGTACTTC.

Here the CDR3 reads CAISGKDSHLFYYGYTF. The CDR3 bases are TGTGCCATCAGTGGGAAGGACAGCCACCTTTTCTACTATGGCTACACCTTC. V gene TRBV10-3 combines with J gene TRBJ1-2, with D perhaps matching TRBD1 (6 bases). Germline V gives CDR1 ENHRY, CDR2 SYGVKD. Trimming took 4 bases from V and 3 from J, leaving 21 bases between them. The CDR3 sequence is 17 residues long.

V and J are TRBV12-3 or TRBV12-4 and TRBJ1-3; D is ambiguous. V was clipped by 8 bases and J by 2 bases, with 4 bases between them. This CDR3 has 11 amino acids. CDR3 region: CASDTGNTIYF. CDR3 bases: TGTGCCAGCGACACTGGAAACACCATATATTTT.